Presented here are 21 T cell receptor beta chains from one specimen sequenced in a study of T cell responses to AZD1222 COVID-19 vaccine. TCRdb's table, derived via immunoSEQ multiplex PCR, lists solely in-frame clones and lacks some. The sample has about 140,000 clones; 92% are singletons. Sample: peripheral blood, taken 28 days after the second AZD1222 dose. Source of these receptors: an adult who received the AZD1222 COVID-19 vaccine.

The V call is TRBV10-3, the J call TRBJ2-7; D perhaps matches TRBD1 (5 bases). The V and J ends lost 3 bases and 6 bases respectively, with 12 bases between them. CDR3 length equals 13 residues. The V gene's germline CDR1 is ENHRY and CDR2 SYGVKD. CDR3 region: CAISEQEPPEQYF. CDR3 nucleotides: TGTGCCATCAGTGAACAGGAACCCCCCGAGCAGTACTTC.

A word on this clone: The same CDR3 is also encoded by other DNA sequences in this sample. The chain uses TRBV7-9 and TRBJ2-1; D is uncertain. CDR1 and CDR2 (germline): SEHNR, FQNEAQ (reference sequence). V was pared by 1 base and J by 7 bases, with 2 bases between. CDR3 length: 11 amino acids. The CDR3 nucleotides are TGTGCCAGCAGCTTAGGGAATGAGCAGTTCTTC. Its translation is CASSLGNEQFF.

J is TRBJ1-1 and V is TRBV7-2; no clear D gene. The CDR3 runs 14 residues. In germline, CDR1 is SGHTA, CDR2 FQGNSA. Trimming took off 5 bases at V and 1 base at J, with 11 bases between the two ends. The CDR3 nucleotides read TGTGCCAGCAGCAAATCCGGGTGGAACACTGAAGCTTTCTTT. Its translation is CASSKSGWNTEAFF.

The rearrangement joins TRBV11-2 to TRBJ2-5; perhaps TRBD2 as D (6 bases). Germline assignment: CDR1 SGHAT and CDR2 FQNNGV. The length of the CDR3 is 14 residues. V dropped 2 bases and J dropped 4 bases, with 11 bases sitting between them. The CDR3 here is CASSLPGSIETQYF. The DNA for the CDR3 is TGTGCCAGCAGCTTACCCGGGAGTATAGAGACCCAGTACTTC.

The J gene is TRBJ2-3, the V gene TRBV20-1, with 8 bases lining up with TRBD2. Per germline, CDR1 DFQATT and CDR2 SNEGSKA (reference sequence). The J segment lost 2 bases and the V segment lost 3 bases, leaving 13 bases of the junction unmatched. There are 17 residues in the CDR3. The CDR3 DNA reads as TGCAGTGCTAGTTATGCGGCTAGCGGGTACTCCACAGATACGCAGTATTTT. It yields the protein CSASYAASGYSTDTQYF.

The rearrangement uses TRBV28 and TRBJ1-5, with a possible D match to TRBD1 (6 bases). V shed 6 bases and J shed 2 bases, with 11 bases lying between them. Germline CDR1 and CDR2: MDHEN and SYDVKM. This CDR3 is built from 14 residues. The CDR3 reads CASSRGGRNQPQHF. The CDR3 DNA sequence: TGTGCCAGCAGCCGAGGGGGGCGCAATCAGCCCCAGCATTTT.

This CDR3 reads CASRGIEKLFF. CDR3 DNA: TGTGCCAGCAGGGGTATTGAAAAACTGTTTTTT. The chain recombines TRBV12-3 or TRBV12-4 with TRBJ1-4; D ambiguous. V lost 6 bases and J lost 7, with 6 bases in between. The CDR3 is made up of 11 amino acids.

The J gene is TRBJ2-2, the V gene TRBV3-1 (or the pseudogene TRBV3-2); 14 nucleotides agree with TRBD2. The CDR3 covers 16 residues. Germline CDR1 reads LGHDT; CDR2 reads YNNKEL (reference sequence). V lost 4 bases and J lost 4; bases outside the gene matches: 2. CDR3 sequence: CASSRGLAGGTGELFF. CDR3 coding DNA: TGTGCCAGCAGCCGAGGACTAGCGGGGGGCACCGGGGAGCTGTTTTTT.

This chain connects TRBV6-5 to TRBJ2-5; weak D call: TRBD1 (5 bases). Germline V CDR1 and CDR2: MNHEY, SVGAGI. CDR3 length: 13 residues. V shed 4 bases and J shed 3 bases, with 9 bases lying between them. This chain's CDR3 is CASSWGGEETQYF. CDR3 DNA: TGTGCCAGCAGTTGGGGCGGAGAAGAGACCCAGTACTTC.

This chain links TRBV18 with TRBJ1-2, with TRBD1 matching 7 bases. The CDR3 length is 15 residues. The J segment lost 2 bases and the V segment lost 5 bases, leaving 8 bases of the junction unmatched. CDR1 and CDR2 from the germline V gene are KGHSH and LQKENI. The CDR3 region has the DNA TGTGCCAGCTCATCAGGACAGGATGGGAACTATGGCTACACCTTC. Protein sequence: CASSSGQDGNYGYTF.

V and J are TRBV9 and TRBJ2-3; D gene unclear. Trimming pared 0 bases from V and 2 bases from J, leaving 13 bases between. The germline V gene encodes CDR1 SGDLS and CDR2 YYNGEE. The CDR3 spans 16 residues. The CDR3: CASSVGGPIPTDTQYF. CDR3 DNA sequence: TGTGCCAGCAGCGTAGGAGGCCCAATCCCCACAGATACGCAGTATTTT.

This chain uses TRBV2 with TRBJ2-7, with D possibly TRBD1 on 5 matching bases. Germline V CDR1 and CDR2: SNHLY, FYNNEI. CDR3 size: 11 residues. Between the trimmed V and J ends, which lost 6 bases and 3 bases, there was a span of 6 bases. The CDR3 DNA sequence: TGTGCCAGCAGGGACATCTACGAGCAGTACTTC. As protein: CASRDIYEQYF.

The chain uses TRBV19 and TRBJ2-7; 9 nucleotides agree with TRBD2. With 3 bases clipped from V and 1 base from J, the junction kept 4 bases outside the gene matches. The CDR3 extends over 15 amino acids. Germline V gene lookup returns CDR1 LNHDA and CDR2 SQIVND (reference sequence). For the CDR3, the DNA is TGTGCCAGTAGTATCGGACTAGCGAGGTCCTACGAGCAGTACTTC. Its protein is CASSIGLARSYEQYF. Together with reference TRBV19 and TRBJ2-7, the CDR3 gives the full variable domain: DGGITQSPKYLFRKEGQNVTLSCEQNLNHDAMYWYRQDPGQGLRLIYYSQIVNDFQKGDIAEGYSVSREKKESFPLTVTSAQKNPTAFYLCASSIGLARSYEQYFGPGTRLTVT.

J is TRBJ2-1 and V is TRBV9, with D unclear. V lost 3 bases and J 0 bases, leaving 10 bases between the germline ends. The CDR3 totals 15 residues. Germline-derived CDR1 and CDR2 are SGDLS and YYNGEE. The CDR3 region is CASSGPVLSYNEQFF. DNA of the CDR3: TGTGCCAGCAGCGGCCCCGTTCTCTCCTACAATGAGCAGTTCTTC. The variable domain in full, completed from reference TRBV9 and TRBJ2-1, reads DSGVTQTPKHLITATGQRVTLRCSPRSGDLSVYWYQQSLDQGLQFLIQYYNGEERAKGNILERFSAQQFPDLHSELNLSSLELGDSALYFCASSGPVLSYNEQFFGPGTRLTVL.

CDR3 DNA sequence: TGTGCCAGCAGTTATCGGCAGGGGGGCAATCAGCCCCAGCATTTT. Encoded protein: CASSYRQGGNQPQHF. The chain recombines TRBV6-5 with TRBJ1-5; TRBD1 matches at 7 bases. The CDR3 contains 15 residues. Germline CDR1 MNHEY, CDR2 SVGAGI. V trimming: 3 bases; J trimming: 2 bases; junction bases outside the gene matches: 4.

This sequence joins TRBV28 and TRBJ1-5, with D tentatively TRBD1 (5 bases). This CDR3 has 14 residues. V gave up 4 bases and J gave up 7 bases, with 14 bases separating them. Germline V lookup: CDR1 MDHEN, CDR2 SYDVKM. CDR3 DNA sequence: TGTGCCAGCAGTTCCCCCCGGCCAGGGCAGCCCCAGCATTTT. This sequence encodes CASSSPRPGQPQHF.

The chain is built from TRBV5-4 and TRBJ2-7; 7 nucleotides line up with TRBD1. The V and J ends lost 2 bases and 2 bases, in that order; junction bases with no gene match: 1. The length of the CDR3 is 13 residues. Germline CDR1 SGHNT, CDR2 YYREEE (reference sequence). The CDR3 region has the DNA TGTGCCAGCAGCTTAGGGGGCCCCTACGAGCAGTACTTC. This encodes CASSLGGPYEQYF. The full variable domain, in which reference TRBV5-4 and TRBJ2-7 provide the parts outside the CDR3, is ETGVTQSPTHLIKTRGQQVTLRCSSQSGHNTVSWYQQALGQGPQFIFQYYREEENGRGNFPPRFSGLQFPNYSSELNVNALELDDSALYLCASSLGGPYEQYFGPGTRLTVT.

The chain links TRBV27 to TRBJ2-1; no firm D call. This CDR3 has 14 amino acids. Germline assignment: CDR1 MNHEY and CDR2 SMNVEV (reference sequence). V was pared by 8 bases and J by 4 bases, with 15 bases between. The CDR3 loop is CASYLRAGYNEQFF. The CDR3, as DNA: TGTGCCAGCTATCTAAGGGCAGGTTACAATGAGCAGTTCTTC.

This sequence joins TRBV28 and TRBJ1-3; 7 nucleotides match TRBD1. V dropped 2 bases and J dropped 3; count of bases not matched to a gene: 10. The CDR3 extends over 17 amino acids. Germline V gene data show CDR1 as MDHEN and CDR2 as SYDVKM. CDR3 in DNA: TGTGCCAGCAGTTTAGGGACAGTCAACCTAAATGGAAACACCATATATTTT. Translation gives CASSLGTVNLNGNTIYF.

The chain links TRBV6-2 or TRBV6-3 to TRBJ2-4; perhaps TRBD1 as D (7 bases). This CDR3 is 19 amino acids long. V was clipped by 2 bases and J by 1 base, with 21 bases between them. The V gene's germline CDR1 is MNHEY and CDR2 SVGEGT. The DNA for the CDR3 is TGTGCCAGCAGTTACGGGGACCAGGGGGGCAAAGGGGCCAAAAACATTCAGTACTTC. It codes for CASSYGDQGGKGAKNIQYF.

The chain carries TRBV3-1 (or the pseudogene TRBV3-2) and TRBJ1-4; no clear D gene. Germline assignment: CDR1 LGHDT and CDR2 YNNKEL (reference sequence). CDR3 length: 14 amino acids. The germline V and J ends were trimmed by 7 bases and 10 bases, with 19 bases remaining between them. The CDR3: CASKSQPSRGKLFF. As DNA, the CDR3 is TGTGCCAGCAAGTCCCAGCCATCTCGGGGAAAACTGTTTTTT.